These 21 T cell receptor beta chains were all obtained from the same sample, sequenced in a study of OX40 agonist ivuxolimab in advanced cancers. Assay used: immunoSEQ multiplex PCR; TCRdb lists only in-frame clones, some missing. The repertoire has 80,000 to 100,000 clones, roughly 90% of them found once; the top ten carry more than 0.25%. Sequencing was performed on CD4+ or CD8+ T cells sorted from blood, taken in a trial of the OX40 agonist ivuxolimab. The origin of the receptors is an adult with an advanced solid tumor such as melanoma, head and neck, liver or kidney cancer.

In this sample, this clone turned up once. The chain's CDR3 is CASSDGGGDTGELFF. In DNA, the CDR3 is TGCGCCAGCAGTGATGGAGGGGGCGACACCGGGGAGCTGTTTTTT. This chain links TRBV10-1 with TRBJ2-2; a weak D match, TRBD1 (7 bases). This CDR3 is built from 15 residues. CDR1 and CDR2 (germline): WNHNN, SYGVQD (reference sequence). The V end lost 3 bases, the J end lost 3 bases, and 11 bases lay between the germline ends.

V and J are TRBV18 and TRBJ2-7; the D gene is possibly TRBD2 (6 bases). Germline CDR1 KGHSH, CDR2 LQKENI. This CDR3 spans 13 amino acids. V was shortened by 2 bases and J by 2 bases, with 7 bases between the two germline ends. CDR3 coding DNA: TGTGCCAGCTCACCAGGAGGGACCTACGAGCAGTACTTC. Translation gives CASSPGGTYEQYF.

The CDR3 DNA follows: TGTGCCAGCAGCCCTGGACTAGCGGGAGGAGATACGCAGTATTTT. This translates into CASSPGLAGGDTQYF. The rearrangement links TRBV7-9 to TRBJ2-3, with TRBD2 identical over 14 bases. The germline V gene encodes CDR1 SEHNR and CDR2 FQNEAQ (reference sequence). This CDR3 contains 15 residues. The ends lost 5 bases at V and 5 bases at J; junction bases unmatched: 3.

The J gene is TRBJ2-7, the V gene TRBV2; 8 bases match TRBD2. CDR1 is SNHLY and CDR2 is FYNNEI in the germline V gene. CDR3 size: 14 residues. Trimming removed 4 bases from V and 4 bases from J; junction bases left unmatched: 6. CDR3 in amino acids: CASSAGSGAYEQYF. CDR3 bases: TGTGCCAGCAGTGCGGGTAGCGGGGCTTACGAGCAGTACTTC.

V is TRBV7-8 and J is TRBJ1-4, with D hard to call. V was trimmed by 0 bases and J by 4 bases, leaving 9 bases between them. This CDR3 is built from 15 residues. Per germline, CDR1 SGHVS and CDR2 FQNEAQ. CDR3 bases: TGTGCCAGCAGCTTAGCTCCGGCACTTAATGAAAAACTGTTTTTT. Translated, it gives CASSLAPALNEKLFF. The variable domain in full, completed from reference TRBV7-8 and TRBJ1-4, reads GAGVSQSPRYKVAKRGQDVALRCDPISGHVSLFWYQQALGQGPEFLTYFQNEAQLDKSGLPSDRFFAERPEGSVSTLKIQRTQQEDSAVYLCASSLAPALNEKLFFGSGTQLSVL.

The rearrangement joins TRBV6-6 to TRBJ1-2; the match to TRBD1 covers 10 bases. Trimming cost V 8 bases and J 2 bases; bases outside gene matches: 5. Germline V gene sequence: CDR1 MNHNY, CDR2 SVGAGI (reference sequence). CDR3 length: 14 amino acids. CDR3 in DNA: TGTGCCAGCGCGCCGGGACAGGGGAACTATGGCTACACCTTC. Residues: CASAPGQGNYGYTF.

This chain connects TRBV7-2 to TRBJ2-7; the D is unclear. V was clipped by 2 bases and J by 5 bases, with 13 bases between them. The CDR3 consists of 14 residues. Per the germline V gene, CDR1 is SGHTA and CDR2 is FQGNSA. CDR3 nucleotides: TGTGCCAGCAGCTTAATATTCGCGAGCGACGAGCAGTACTTC. Translating gives CASSLIFASDEQYF.

The chain carries TRBV2 and TRBJ2-2; D unclear. V was clipped by 1 base and J by 1 base, with 7 bases between them. The CDR3 has 15 amino acids. Germline V CDR1 and CDR2: SNHLY, FYNNEI. CDR3: CASSEVYKNTGELFF. CDR3 bases: TGTGCCAGCAGTGAAGTTTACAAGAACACCGGGGAGCTGTTTTTT. The whole variable domain, remainder taken from reference TRBV2 and TRBJ2-2, is EPEVTQTPSHQVTQMGQEVILRCVPISNHLYFYWYRQILGQKVEFLVSFYNNEISEKSEIFDDQFSVERPDGSNFTLKIRSTKLEDSAMYFCASSEVYKNTGELFFGEGSRLTVL.

This clone was counted once. The chain uses TRBV28 and TRBJ1-1, with D perhaps matching TRBD1 (5 bases). Germline V gene data show CDR1 as MDHEN and CDR2 as SYDVKM. V was clipped by 8 bases and J by 1 base, with 20 bases between them. The CDR3 is 16 residues long. This CDR3 is CASPPDSQRGNTEAFF. The CDR3 bases are TGTGCCAGCCCCCCCGACAGCCAAAGGGGGAACACTGAAGCTTTCTTT.

The rearrangement uses TRBV5-4 and TRBJ2-7, with a tentative D call TRBD2 (5 bases). CDR3 length: 14 residues. Per the germline V gene, CDR1 is SGHNT and CDR2 is YYREEE (reference sequence). V lost 5 bases, J lost 2 bases, and 14 bases lay in between. The DNA for the CDR3 is TGTGCCAGCAGACCAGGACTGTCCACCTACGAGCAGTACTTC. It encodes CASRPGLSTYEQYF.

The chain is built from TRBV4-3 and TRBJ1-2; D possibly corresponds to TRBD1 (5 bases). This CDR3 has 15 amino acids. The germline V gene encodes CDR1 LGHNA and CDR2 YSLEER. Trimming shortened V by 4 bases and J by 3 bases, and 15 bases separated the two germline ends. CDR3 sequence reads: CASSREEGIDYGYTF. In DNA, the CDR3 is TGCGCCAGCAGCCGAGAGGAGGGGATAGACTATGGCTACACCTTC.

The V gene is TRBV4-2, the J gene TRBJ2-1, with unresolved D. This CDR3 contains 15 residues. Looked up from germline, CDR1 is LGHNA and CDR2 is YNFKEQ. V shed 0 bases and J shed 4 bases, with 10 bases lying between them. CDR3: CASSQDPSRYNEQFF. The CDR3 DNA follows: TGTGCCAGCAGCCAAGATCCTTCCAGGTACAATGAGCAGTTCTTC.

CDR3 in DNA: TGTGCCAGCTCATCAAAAAACCTAGCGGGACCGATCTACGAGCAGTACTTC. Translation gives CASSSKNLAGPIYEQYF. The V call is TRBV18, the J call TRBJ2-7, with 9 bases identical to TRBD2. Trimming took 5 bases from V and 3 from J; bases not matched to a gene: 14. The CDR3 length is 17 residues. CDR1 KGHSH and CDR2 LQKENI come from the germline V gene.

The rearrangement links TRBV5-4 to TRBJ2-7, with TRBD2 matching over 8 bases. The germline CDR1 and CDR2 sequences are SGHNT and YYREEE (reference sequence). Germline trimming cut 4 bases from V and 6 bases from J; bases unmatched to any gene: 15. The CDR3 spans 16 residues. This CDR3 is CASSPGTSIKVGEQYF. The DNA for the CDR3 is TGTGCCAGCAGCCCCGGGACTAGTATAAAAGTAGGCGAGCAGTACTTC.

The rearrangement links TRBV7-9 to TRBJ2-4; TRBD2 is a possible D gene (5 bases). With 3 bases removed from V and 10 bases from J, the gap between germline ends came to 16 bases. Germline CDR1 reads SEHNR; CDR2 reads FQNEAQ (reference sequence). The length of the CDR3 is 14 residues. The DNA for the CDR3 is TGTGCCAGCAGCTTCTCGGCCGCAGAGGGTATTCAGTACTTC. Encoded protein: CASSFSAAEGIQYF.

This clone appeared a few times. This rearrangement joins TRBV5-1 to TRBJ1-1; TRBD1 is a possible D gene (6 bases). CDR3 size: 16 residues. V was clipped by 0 bases and J by 1 base, with 13 bases between them. Germline CDR1 is SGHRS and CDR2 is YFSETQ. CDR3 protein: CASSLVQGSKNTEAFF. The CDR3 DNA reads TGCGCCAGCAGCTTGGTTCAGGGGAGTAAGAACACTGAAGCTTTCTTT.

The CDR3: CASSPGQGASNEKLFF. In nucleotides, the CDR3 is TGTGCCAGCAGCCCGGGACAGGGGGCCAGTAATGAAAAACTGTTTTTT. The chain couples TRBV7-9 to TRBJ1-4; 12 bases align to TRBD1. Looked up from germline, CDR1 is SEHNR and CDR2 is FQNEAQ (reference sequence). V shed 5 bases and J 4 bases; nucleotides not matched to a gene: 5. The CDR3 contains 16 residues.

The table lists this clone with a count of one. The CDR3 is CASSQLGTSSDVQQFF. CDR3 DNA: TGTGCCAGCAGCCAACTCGGGACTAGCTCCGACGTACAGCAGTTCTTC. J is TRBJ2-1 and V is TRBV7-2; 9 bases are a match to TRBD2. The CDR3 consists of 16 residues. V gave up 5 bases and J gave up 11 bases; unmatched junction bases: 16. From germline, CDR1 is SGHTA and CDR2 FQGNSA. The variable domain in full, with the rest retrieved from reference TRBV7-2 and TRBJ2-1, is GAGVSQSPSNKVTEKGKDVELRCDPISGHTALYWYRQSLGQGLEFLIYFQGNSAPDKSGLPSDRFSAERTGGSVSTLTIQRTQQEDSAVYLCASSQLGTSSDVQQFFGPGTRLTVL.

The genes are TRBV23-1 and TRBJ1-1; D is possibly TRBD1 (6 bases). TRBV23-1 is recorded as an ORF, its role being uncertain. The CDR3 has 16 amino acids. Trimming removed 4 bases at V and 5 bases at J, with 20 bases between. CDR3 DNA sequence: TGCGCCAGCAGTCTAAACTTCGGAGGGGGTGAGACTGAAGCTTTCTTT. This sequence encodes CASSLNFGGGETEAFF.

Only one count was recorded for this clone. The rearrangement joins TRBV6-1 to TRBJ2-7; 8 bases are shared with TRBD2. There are 15 residues in the CDR3. The J segment lost 2 bases and the V segment lost 3 bases, leaving 6 bases of the junction unmatched. Germline CDR1 MNHNS, CDR2 SASEGT. CDR3 bases: TGTGCCAGCAGTGAGGCTAGCGGGTTCACCTACGAGCAGTACTTC. This codes for CASSEASGFTYEQYF.

This chain joins TRBV28 and TRBJ2-3, with D uncertain. V lost 4 bases and J lost 0, with 14 bases in between. The germline V gene has CDR1 MDHEN and CDR2 SYDVKM. This CDR3 contains 16 residues. CDR3 residues: CASSSQALFSTDTQYF. DNA of the CDR3: TGTGCCAGCAGTTCTCAGGCTCTCTTTAGCACAGATACGCAGTATTTT.